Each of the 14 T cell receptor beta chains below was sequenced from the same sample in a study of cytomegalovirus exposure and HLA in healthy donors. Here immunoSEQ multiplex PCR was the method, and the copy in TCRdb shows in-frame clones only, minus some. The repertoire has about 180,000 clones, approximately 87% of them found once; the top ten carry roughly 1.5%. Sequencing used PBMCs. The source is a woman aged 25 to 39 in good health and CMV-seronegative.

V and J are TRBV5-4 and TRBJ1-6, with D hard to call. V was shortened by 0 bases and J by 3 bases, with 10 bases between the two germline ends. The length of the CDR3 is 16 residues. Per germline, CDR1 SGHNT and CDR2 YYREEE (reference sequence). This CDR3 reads CASSLASRNYNSPLHF. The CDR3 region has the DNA TGTGCCAGCAGCTTGGCCTCGAGGAACTATAATTCACCCCTCCACTTT.

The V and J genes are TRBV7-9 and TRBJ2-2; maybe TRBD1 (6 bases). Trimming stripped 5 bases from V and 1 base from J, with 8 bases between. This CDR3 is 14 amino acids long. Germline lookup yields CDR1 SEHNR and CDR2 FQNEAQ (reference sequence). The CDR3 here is CASSPDRNTGELFF. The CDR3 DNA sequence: TGTGCCAGCAGCCCGGACAGGAACACCGGGGAGCTGTTTTTT.

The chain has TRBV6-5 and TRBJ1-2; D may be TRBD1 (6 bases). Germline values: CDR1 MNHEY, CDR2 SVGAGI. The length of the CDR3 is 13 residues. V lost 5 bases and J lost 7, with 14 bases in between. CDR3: CASSAGTRLGYTF. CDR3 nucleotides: TGTGCCAGCAGTGCCGGGACACGACTTGGCTACACCTTC.

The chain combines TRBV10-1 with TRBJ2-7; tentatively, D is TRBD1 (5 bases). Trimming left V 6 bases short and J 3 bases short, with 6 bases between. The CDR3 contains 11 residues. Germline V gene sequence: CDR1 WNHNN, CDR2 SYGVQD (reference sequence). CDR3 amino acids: CASSQGYEQYF. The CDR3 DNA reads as TGCGCCAGCAGCCAGGGCTACGAGCAGTACTTC.

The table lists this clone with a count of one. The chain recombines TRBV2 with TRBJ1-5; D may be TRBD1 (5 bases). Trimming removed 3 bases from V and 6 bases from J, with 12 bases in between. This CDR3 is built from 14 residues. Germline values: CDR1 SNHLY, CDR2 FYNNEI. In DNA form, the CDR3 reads TGTGCCAGCAGTGAGTCAGGGTCAATTCAGCCCCAGCATTTT. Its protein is CASSESGSIQPQHF.

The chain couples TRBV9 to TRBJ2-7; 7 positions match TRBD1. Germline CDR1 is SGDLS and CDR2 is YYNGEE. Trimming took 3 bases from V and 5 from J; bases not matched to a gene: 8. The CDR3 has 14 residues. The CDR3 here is CASSARQGTHEQYF. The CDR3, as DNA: TGTGCCAGCAGCGCTCGACAGGGAACCCACGAGCAGTACTTC.

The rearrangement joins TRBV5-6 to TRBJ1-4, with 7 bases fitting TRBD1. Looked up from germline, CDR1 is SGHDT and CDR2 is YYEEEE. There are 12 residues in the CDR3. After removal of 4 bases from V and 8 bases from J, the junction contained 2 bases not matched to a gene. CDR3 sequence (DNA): TGTGCCAGCAGCAAACAGGGGGAAAAACTGTTTTTT. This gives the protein CASSKQGEKLFF.

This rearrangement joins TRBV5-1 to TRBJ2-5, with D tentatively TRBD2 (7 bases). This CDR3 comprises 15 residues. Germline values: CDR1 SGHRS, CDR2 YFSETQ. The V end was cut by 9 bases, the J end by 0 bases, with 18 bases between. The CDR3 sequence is CATKRGGPNQETQYF. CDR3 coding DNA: TGCGCCACAAAGAGGGGGGGGCCAAACCAAGAGACCCAGTACTTC.

CDR3 sequence reads: CASSLGLGPSYNEQFF. The CDR3, as DNA: TGTGCCAGCAGTTTGGGCCTGGGGCCGTCCTACAATGAGCAGTTCTTC. V gene TRBV25-1 combines with J gene TRBJ2-1; tentatively, D is TRBD1 (5 bases). The CDR3 is made up of 16 amino acids. Trimming removed 5 bases at V and 1 base at J, with 15 bases between. Germline-derived CDR1 and CDR2 are MGHDK and SYGVNS.

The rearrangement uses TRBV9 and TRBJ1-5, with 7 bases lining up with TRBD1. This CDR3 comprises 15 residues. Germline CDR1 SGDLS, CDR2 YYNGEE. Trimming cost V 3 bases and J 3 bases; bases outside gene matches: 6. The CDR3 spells CASSATGEPNQPQHF. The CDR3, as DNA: TGTGCCAGCAGCGCCACAGGGGAGCCCAATCAGCCCCAGCATTTT.

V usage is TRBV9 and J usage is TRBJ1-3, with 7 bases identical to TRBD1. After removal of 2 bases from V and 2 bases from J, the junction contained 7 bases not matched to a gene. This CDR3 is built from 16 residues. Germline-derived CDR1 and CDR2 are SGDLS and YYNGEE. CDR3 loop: CASSVTGATPGNTIYF. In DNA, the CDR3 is TGTGCCAGCAGCGTTACAGGGGCTACGCCTGGAAACACCATATATTTT.

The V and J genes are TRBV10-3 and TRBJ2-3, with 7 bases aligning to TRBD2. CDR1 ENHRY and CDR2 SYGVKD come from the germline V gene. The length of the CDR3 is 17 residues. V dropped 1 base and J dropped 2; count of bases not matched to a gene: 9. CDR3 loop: CAISEFVAGVTTDTQYF. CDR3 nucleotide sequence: TGTGCCATCAGTGAGTTTGTCGCGGGGGTGACCACAGATACGCAGTATTTT.

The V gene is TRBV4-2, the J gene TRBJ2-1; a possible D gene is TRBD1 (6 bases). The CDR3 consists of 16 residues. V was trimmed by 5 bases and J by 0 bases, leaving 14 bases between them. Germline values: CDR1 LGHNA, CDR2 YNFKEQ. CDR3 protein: CASSFRADSSYNEQFF. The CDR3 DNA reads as TGTGCCAGCAGCTTTAGGGCGGACAGCTCCTACAATGAGCAGTTCTTC.

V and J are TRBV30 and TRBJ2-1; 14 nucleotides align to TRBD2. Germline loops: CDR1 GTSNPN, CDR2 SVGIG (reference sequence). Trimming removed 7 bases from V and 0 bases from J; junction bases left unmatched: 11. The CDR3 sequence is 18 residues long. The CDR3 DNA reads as TGTGCCTCCCAAGGACTAGCGGGGGGCGAAAGCTCCTACAATGAGCAGTTCTTC. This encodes CASQGLAGGESSYNEQFF.